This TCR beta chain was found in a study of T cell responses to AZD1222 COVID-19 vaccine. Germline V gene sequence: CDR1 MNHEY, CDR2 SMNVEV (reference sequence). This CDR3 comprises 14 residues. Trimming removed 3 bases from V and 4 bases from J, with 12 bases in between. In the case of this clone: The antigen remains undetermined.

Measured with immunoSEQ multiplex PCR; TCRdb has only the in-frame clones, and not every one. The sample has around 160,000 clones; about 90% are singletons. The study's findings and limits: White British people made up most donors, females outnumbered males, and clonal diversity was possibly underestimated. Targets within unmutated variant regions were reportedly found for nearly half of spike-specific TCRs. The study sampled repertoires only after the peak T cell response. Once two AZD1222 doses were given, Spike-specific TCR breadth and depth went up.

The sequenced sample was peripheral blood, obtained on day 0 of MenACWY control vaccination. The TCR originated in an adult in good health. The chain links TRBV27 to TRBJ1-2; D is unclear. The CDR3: CASSFRLGIYGYTF. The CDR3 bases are TGTGCCAGCAGTTTCAGACTGGGTATCTATGGCTACACCTTC.